This T cell receptor beta chain appears in the sequencing data of a study of beta chain features in type 1 diabetes. Notes on the study in general: The study left unresolved whether HLA type influences TCRB rearrangement. PCR could preferentially amplify shorter templates, alike in patients and controls.

Trimming took off 4 bases at V and 2 bases at J, with 12 bases between the two ends. Per the germline V gene, CDR1 is SGHDN and CDR2 is FVKESK. This CDR3 comprises 16 residues. Points on this clone: Its antigen is undetermined.

All of the isolated RNA was reverse transcribed, so expressed TCRB transcripts were sequenced. The data were produced by immunoSEQ multiplex PCR, yet TCRdb's version contains in-frame clones alone and is incomplete. The repertoire holds around 430,000 clones, with approximately 30% as singletons. The receptor was isolated from a man aged 18-30 years in good health. V usage is TRBV14 and J usage is TRBJ2-6; a possible D gene is TRBD1 (5 bases). Sequencing used naive CD4+ T cells from blood. CDR3 DNA: TGTGCCAGCAGCCTTTCAGGGCGCACTGGGGCCAACGTCCTGACTTTC. Translated: CASSLSGRTGANVLTF.